These 19 T cell receptor beta chains were all obtained from the same sample, sequenced in a study of a mutant IDH1 vaccine in newly diagnosed glioma. Their specific antigens are unknown. TCRdb's copy holds only in-frame clones and misses some; the assay was immunoSEQ multiplex PCR. This table holds tens of thousands of clones, approximately 79% found once. Time point noted: week 47, end of study. Every vaccination contained 300 ug of the mutant IDH1 20-mer peptide and was paired with topical imiquimod. The sequencing used PBMCs, collected from a glioma patient whose treatment included an IDH1 peptide vaccine. These receptor sequences come from a man younger than 30 with glioma. Some clones in this sample may be carry-over from other donors' samples.

V is TRBV2 and J is TRBJ1-5; D is ambiguous. Germline CDR1 SNHLY, CDR2 FYNNEI. V lost 1 base and J lost 4, with 14 bases in between. The CDR3 loop spans 16 amino acids. CDR3: CASSEVGRDRNQPQHF. DNA for the CDR3: TGTGCCAGCAGTGAAGTTGGACGGGATCGAAATCAGCCCCAGCATTTT.

In DNA form, the CDR3 reads TGTGCCAGCAGTTTAGGGACAGGGGTACCCTACGAGCAGTACTTC. Its translation: CASSLGTGVPYEQYF. The chain employs TRBV6-5 and TRBJ2-7, with 10 bases identical to TRBD1. CDR1 is MNHEY, CDR2 SVGAGI, per germline. This CDR3 has 15 residues. J was trimmed by 2 bases and V by 4 bases; bases with no gene match: 5.

The chain is built from TRBV7-9 and TRBJ2-1; the D gene is possibly TRBD2 (5 bases). V was trimmed by 3 bases and J by 9 bases, leaving 9 bases between them. CDR3 length: 12 residues. From germline, CDR1 is SEHNR and CDR2 FQNEAQ (reference sequence). CDR3 coding DNA: TGTGCCAGCAGCTTTGAGGGAGCTGAGCAGTTCTTC. Its protein product is CASSFEGAEQFF.

V is TRBV9 and J is TRBJ2-6; D gene unclear. The CDR3 has 16 amino acids. Trimming took 0 bases from V and 0 from J, leaving 7 bases between them. CDR1 is SGDLS, CDR2 YYNGEE, per germline. The CDR3 reads CASSVAPGSGANVLTF. In nucleotides, the CDR3 is TGTGCCAGCAGCGTAGCGCCAGGCTCTGGGGCCAACGTCCTGACTTTC.

The chain recombines TRBV5-4 with TRBJ2-7; a weak D match, TRBD2 (6 bases). The germline gives CDR1 SGHNT, CDR2 YYREEE (reference sequence). CDR3 length: 20 amino acids. V lost 0 bases to trimming and J lost 1 base, with 26 bases between them. DNA for the CDR3: TGTGCCAGCAGCTTGGGACCCGGGGCCGGGGCGGGACTCAGTTCCTACGAGCAGTACTTC. This codes for CASSLGPGAGAGLSSYEQYF.

This clone was counted once. The rearrangement uses TRBV5-6 and TRBJ2-5; D perhaps matches TRBD1 (5 bases). The J call may be faulty, since TRBJ2-7 better matches the DNA end. Germline V gene sequence: CDR1 SGHDT, CDR2 YYEEEE. This CDR3 spans 14 amino acids. Here the CDR3 DNA reads TGTGCCAGCAGCTTTCAGGGTGAAAAGAACGAGCAGTACTTC. It encodes CASSFQGEKNEQYF.

A single count supports this clone. As DNA, the CDR3 is TGTGCCAGCAGCTACGGGGGCGCAGGAAACACCATATATTTT. The encoded protein is CASSYGGAGNTIYF. The chain has TRBV6-5 and TRBJ1-3, with a tentative D call TRBD1 (6 bases). The CDR3 is 14 residues long. Per the germline V gene, CDR1 is MNHEY and CDR2 is SVGAGI. Trimming removed 6 bases from V and 4 bases from J, with 13 bases in between.

The CDR3 loop reads CASSLGQAVTYF. CDR3 nucleotides: TGTGCCAGCAGCTTAGGACAGGCGGTGACGTACTTC. The chain has TRBV7-9 and TRBJ2-7, with a weak D call TRBD1 (6 bases). CDR1 and CDR2 from the germline V gene are SEHNR and FQNEAQ (reference sequence). Trimming stripped 1 base from V and 12 bases from J, with 13 bases between. The CDR3 loop spans 12 amino acids. Filled out from reference TRBV7-9 and TRBJ2-7, the complete variable domain reads DTGVSQNPRHKITKRGQNVTFRCDPISEHNRLYWYRQTLGQGPEFLTYFQNEAQLEKSRLLSDRFSAERPKGSFSTLEIQRTEQGDSAMYLCASSLGQAVTYFGPGTRLTVT.

The rearrangement links TRBV5-1 to TRBJ1-3; D is uncertain. Germline V gene data show CDR1 as SGHRS and CDR2 as YFSETQ. CDR3 size: 17 residues. V was cut by 4 bases and J by 4 bases, with 21 bases left in between. The CDR3 loop is CASSPSIPRTEGNTIYF. The CDR3 bases are TGCGCCAGCAGCCCCTCCATTCCCCGGACGGAGGGAAACACCATATATTTT. Variable domain in full (rest from reference TRBV5-1 and TRBJ1-3): KAGVTQTPRYLIKTRGQQVTLSCSPISGHRSVSWYQQTPGQGLQFLFEYFSETQRNKGNFPGRFSGRQFSNSRSEMNVSTLELGDSALYLCASSPSIPRTEGNTIYFGEGSWLTVV.

On this clone: Germline and junction disagree at one end, which may indicate a read error. V is TRBV19 and J is TRBJ1-5; D is undetermined. Germline CDR1 reads LNHDA; CDR2 reads SQIVND (reference sequence). The CDR3 length is 12 residues. The CDR3 bases are TGTGCCAGTAGAATAGGGAATCAGCCCCAGCATTTT. Translating gives CASRIGNQPQHF.

The chain joins TRBV6-5 to TRBJ1-5, with 9 bases that match TRBD1. This CDR3 spans 15 amino acids. V gave up 8 bases and J gave up 6 bases; unmatched junction bases: 11. Germline-derived CDR1 and CDR2 are MNHEY and SVGAGI. The CDR3 loop is CASSTGTGLFQPQHF. In DNA form, the CDR3 reads TGTGCCAGCTCCACCGGGACAGGGTTATTTCAGCCCCAGCATTTT.

The chain employs TRBV30 and TRBJ2-2; TRBD2 agrees at 7 bases. CDR3 length: 14 amino acids. CDR1 and CDR2 (germline): GTSNPN, SVGIG (reference sequence). V gave up 1 base and J gave up 4 bases; unmatched junction bases: 3. The CDR3 protein is CAWSGLASTGELFF. The CDR3, as DNA: TGTGCCTGGAGTGGACTAGCTAGCACCGGGGAGCTGTTTTTT. The variable domain in full, completed from reference TRBV30 and TRBJ2-2, reads SQTIHQWPATLVQPVGSPLSLECTVEGTSNPNLYWYRQAAGRGLQLLFYSVGIGQISSEVPQNLSASRPQDRQFILSSKKLLLSDSGFYLCAWSGLASTGELFFGEGSRLTVL.

As DNA, the CDR3 is TGTGCCAGCAGCTCCTGGGACAGGAGTAACTATGGCTACACCTTC. This encodes CASSSWDRSNYGYTF. V is TRBV11-1 and J is TRBJ1-2; the match to TRBD1 covers 8 bases. Germline loops: CDR1 SGHAT, CDR2 FQDESV (reference sequence). Germline trimming cut 4 bases from V and 1 base from J; bases unmatched to any gene: 5. There are 15 residues in the CDR3.

This clone was seen once. This chain uses TRBV19 with TRBJ2-3; possibly TRBD2 for D (6 bases). Germline assignment: CDR1 LNHDA and CDR2 SQIVND (reference sequence). Trimming cost V 3 bases and J 5 bases, with 9 bases left between them. The CDR3 is 13 amino acids. CDR3 residues: CASSIFGGDTQYF. In DNA form, the CDR3 reads TGTGCCAGTAGTATTTTCGGGGGAGATACGCAGTATTTT.

The V and J genes are TRBV2 and TRBJ1-6; the D gene is possibly TRBD1 (6 bases). Germline assignment: CDR1 SNHLY and CDR2 FYNNEI. V was cut by 6 bases and J by 11 bases, with 17 bases left in between. The CDR3 covers 14 residues. CDR3 coding DNA: TGTGCCAGCAGAACCGACAGGATCGGGGCACCCCTCCACTTT. It encodes CASRTDRIGAPLHF.

The rearrangement joins TRBV29-1 to TRBJ1-2; D is unresolved. V was cut by 0 bases and J by 4 bases, with 12 bases left in between. Germline V gives CDR1 SQVTM, CDR2 ANQGSEA. There are 14 residues in the CDR3. The CDR3 DNA reads as TGCAGCGTTGAAGATCGGAGAGCTGGCTATGGCTACACCTTC. Its translation: CSVEDRRAGYGYTF.

The chain recombines TRBV5-5 with TRBJ1-4, with a possible D match to TRBD1 (6 bases). The V end was cut by 0 bases, the J end by 8 bases, with 11 bases between. The germline V gene has CDR1 SGHKS and CDR2 YYEKEE (reference sequence). The CDR3 loop spans 14 amino acids. The CDR3 region is CASSLDGGREKLFF. The CDR3 DNA is TGTGCCAGCAGCTTGGATGGGGGGCGAGAAAAACTGTTTTTT.

The chain links TRBV5-1 to TRBJ2-6; unclear D gene. This CDR3 is built from 16 residues. CDR1 SGHRS and CDR2 YFSETQ come from the germline V gene. V was cut by 3 bases and J by 0 bases, with 10 bases left in between. The CDR3 DNA is TGCGCCAGCAGCTCAACCCAGTTCTCTGGGGCCAACGTCCTGACTTTC. Translating gives CASSSTQFSGANVLTF.

J is TRBJ2-7 and V is TRBV7-9; D not resolved. The CDR3 spans 15 residues. V was clipped by 0 bases and J by 0 bases, with 9 bases between them. Germline V gene sequence: CDR1 SEHNR, CDR2 FQNEAQ (reference sequence). CDR3 DNA: TGTGCCAGCAGCTTAGCTTCAAAATACTCCTACGAGCAGTACTTC. Amino acids: CASSLASKYSYEQYF.